Listed here is a single T cell receptor beta chain. The data were taken from a study of T-cell reconstitution after alpha-beta-depleted transplantation in children. Using unique molecular identifiers, the investigators prepared the TCRbeta library. Each CDR3 protein gets one entry after TCRdb re-called the PCR reads with MiXCR. The data show about 460,000 distinct CDR3 sequences, around 12% seen once. From germline, CDR1 is LGHDT and CDR2 YNNKEL (reference sequence). The length of the CDR3 is 14 residues. V shed 0 bases and J shed 5 bases, with 11 bases lying between them. This receptor was identified in a human donor who donated a stem cell graft to a child with combined immunodeficiency. The chain carries TRBV3-1 and TRBJ2-7, with no clear D. Specimen: PBMCs from the stem cell graft donor, collected from the stem cell graft. In DNA form, the CDR3 reads TGTGCCAGCAGCCAAGATAGGAATTGCCACGAGCAGTACTTC. It translates to CASSQDRNCHEQYF.